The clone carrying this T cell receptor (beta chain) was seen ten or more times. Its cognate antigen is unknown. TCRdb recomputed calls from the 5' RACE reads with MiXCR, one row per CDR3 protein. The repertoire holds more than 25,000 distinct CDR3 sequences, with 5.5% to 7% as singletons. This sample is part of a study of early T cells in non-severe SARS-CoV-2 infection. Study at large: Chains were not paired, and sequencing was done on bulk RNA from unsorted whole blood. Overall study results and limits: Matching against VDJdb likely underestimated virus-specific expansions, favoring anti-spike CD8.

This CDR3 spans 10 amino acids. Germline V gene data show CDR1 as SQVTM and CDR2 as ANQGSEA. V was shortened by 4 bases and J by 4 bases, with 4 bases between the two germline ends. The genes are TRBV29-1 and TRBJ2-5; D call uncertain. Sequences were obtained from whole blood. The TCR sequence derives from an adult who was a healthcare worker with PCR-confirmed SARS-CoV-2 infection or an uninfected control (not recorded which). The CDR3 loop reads CSVGSETQYF. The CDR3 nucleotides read TGCAGCGTTGGTTCAGAGACCCAGTACTTC.